This T cell receptor (beta chain) is from a study of tumor and adjacent non-tumor tissue in lung cancer. Whole-study context: The cohort had 12 adenocarcinoma, 2 squamous cell and 1 small cell patients.

Three rounds of nested PCR, following a modified ARM-PCR protocol, produced the TCRbeta library. One entry per CDR3 protein, called by TCRdb with MiXCR from the multiplex PCR reads. The sample shows 110,000 or so distinct CDR3 sequences, around 80% of them seen only once. V was clipped by 2 bases and J by 1 base, with 8 bases between them. Germline CDR1 is MNHEY and CDR2 is SVGEGT. The CDR3 contains 14 residues. RNA was extracted from bulk tissue without any cell sorting. Study findings and constraints: In normal lung, the top 100 clones were significantly more dominant than in tumor. Significantly higher TCR diversity was found in tumor than normal lung.

This clonotype rates as medium-sized. Antigen: not known. The chain has TRBV6-2 or TRBV6-3 and TRBJ1-1; a possible D gene is TRBD1 (5 bases). This receptor was taken from a woman in her sixties or seventies with non-small cell lung cancer. What was sequenced was lung tumor tissue. The CDR3 reads CASSYPTGNTEAFF. In DNA, the CDR3 is TGTGCCAGCAGTTACCCTACAGGGAACACTGAAGCTTTCTTT.